The 7 T cell receptor beta chains in this list originate from one sample, sequenced in a study of shared clonotypes between healthy human individuals. TCRdb's copy holds only in-frame clones and misses some; the assay was immunoSEQ multiplex PCR. The sample contains 950,000 to 1,100,000 clones, under 80% of which appear only once. Material: memory CD4+ T cells sorted from blood. Stated subset: CD45RA-negative fraction. Source of these receptors: a man aged 18 to 30 in good health.

V is TRBV28 and J is TRBJ1-2; D uncertain. The germline V and J ends were trimmed by 2 bases and 1 base, with 8 bases remaining between them. Germline V lookup: CDR1 MDHEN, CDR2 SYDVKM. The CDR3 is 14 residues long. This CDR3 is CASSLKGRNYGYTF. CDR3 coding DNA: TGTGCCAGCAGTTTAAAGGGCCGTAACTATGGCTACACCTTC.

This chain connects TRBV7-2 to TRBJ1-5; D unclear. V lost 1 base and J 7 bases, leaving 8 bases between the germline ends. The CDR3 covers 13 residues. Germline values: CDR1 SGHTA, CDR2 FQGNSA. The CDR3 DNA reads TGTGCCAGCAGCTTAGTCCCGGGGCAGCCCCAGCATTTT. This sequence encodes CASSLVPGQPQHF.

To note about this clone: The same CDR3 arises from other DNA sequences in this sample as well. This chain links TRBV6-1 with TRBJ2-1; 8 bases are a match to TRBD2. CDR1 MNHNS and CDR2 SASEGT come from the germline V gene. Trimming at V came to 2 bases and at J to 0 bases, leaving 6 bases not matched to a gene. The CDR3 totals 17 residues. As DNA, the CDR3 is TGTGCCAGCAGTGAACCCGCGGGGGGAACCTCCTACAATGAGCAGTTCTTC. Residues: CASSEPAGGTSYNEQFF.

The genes are TRBV29-1 and TRBJ1-1; D ambiguous. Trimming pared 0 bases from V and 1 base from J, leaving 9 bases between. The CDR3 is 14 residues long. Germline CDR1 SQVTM, CDR2 ANQGSEA. This CDR3 reads CSVEDISRNTEAFF. In DNA, the CDR3 is TGCAGCGTTGAAGATATTTCTAGGAACACTGAAGCTTTCTTT. Full variable domain (remainder filled in from reference TRBV29-1 and TRBJ1-1): SAVISQKPSRDICQRGTSLTIQCQVDSQVTMMFWYRQQPGQSLTLIATANQGSEATYESGFVIDKFPISRPNLTFSTLTVSNMSPEDSSIYLCSVEDISRNTEAFFGQGTRLTVV.

On this clone: Other DNA sequences from this sample encode an identical CDR3 as well. The V and J genes are TRBV28 and TRBJ2-7, with D tentatively TRBD1 (6 bases). The germline V gene encodes CDR1 MDHEN and CDR2 SYDVKM. The CDR3 loop spans 13 amino acids. The V end lost 5 bases, the J end lost 2 bases, and 10 bases lay between the germline ends. The CDR3 DNA reads as TGTGCCAGCAGTCTCGGGACACCCTACGAGCAGTACTTC. Translation: CASSLGTPYEQYF.

CDR3 amino acids: CASISDRWTDTQYF. For the CDR3, the DNA is TGTGCCAGCATATCTGACAGGTGGACAGATACGCAGTATTTT. The rearrangement joins TRBV2 to TRBJ2-3; D possibly corresponds to TRBD1 (6 bases). In germline, CDR1 is SNHLY, CDR2 FYNNEI. V dropped 7 bases and J dropped 3 bases, with 14 bases sitting between them. The CDR3 runs to 14 residues. The variable domain in full, completed from reference TRBV2 and TRBJ2-3, reads EPEVTQTPSHQVTQMGQEVILRCVPISNHLYFYWYRQILGQKVEFLVSFYNNEISEKSEIFDDQFSVERPDGSNFTLKIRSTKLEDSAMYFCASISDRWTDTQYFGPGTRLTVL.

This CDR3 reads CASSYFSGTSDHQPQHF. CDR3 DNA: TGTGCCAGCAGCTACTTCTCAGGTACCTCGGACCATCAGCCCCAGCATTTT. This chain joins TRBV5-8 and TRBJ1-5; D is unresolved. The CDR3 covers 17 residues. Germline CDR1 SGHTS, CDR2 YDEGEE. V gave up 3 bases and J gave up 5 bases, with 21 bases separating them.